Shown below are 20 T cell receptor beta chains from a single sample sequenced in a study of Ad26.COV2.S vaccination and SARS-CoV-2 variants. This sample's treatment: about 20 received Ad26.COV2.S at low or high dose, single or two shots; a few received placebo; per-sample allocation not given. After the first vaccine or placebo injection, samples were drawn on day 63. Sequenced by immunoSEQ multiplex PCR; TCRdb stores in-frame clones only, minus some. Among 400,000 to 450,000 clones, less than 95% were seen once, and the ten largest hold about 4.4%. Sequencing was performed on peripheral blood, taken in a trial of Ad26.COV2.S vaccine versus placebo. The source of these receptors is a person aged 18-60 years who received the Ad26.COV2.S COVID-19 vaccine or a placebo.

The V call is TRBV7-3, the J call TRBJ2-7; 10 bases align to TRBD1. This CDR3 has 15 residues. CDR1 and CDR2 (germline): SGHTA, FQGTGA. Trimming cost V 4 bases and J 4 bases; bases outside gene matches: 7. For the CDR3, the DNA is TGTGCCAGCAGCTCGGGACAGGGGCTAGGGTACGAGCAGTACTTC. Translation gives CASSSGQGLGYEQYF.

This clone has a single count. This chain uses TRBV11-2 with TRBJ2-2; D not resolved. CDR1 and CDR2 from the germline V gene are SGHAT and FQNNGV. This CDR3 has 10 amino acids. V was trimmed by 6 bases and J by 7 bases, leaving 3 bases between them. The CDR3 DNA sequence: TGTGCCAGCAGGGGCGGGGAGCTGTTTTTT. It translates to CASRGGELFF.

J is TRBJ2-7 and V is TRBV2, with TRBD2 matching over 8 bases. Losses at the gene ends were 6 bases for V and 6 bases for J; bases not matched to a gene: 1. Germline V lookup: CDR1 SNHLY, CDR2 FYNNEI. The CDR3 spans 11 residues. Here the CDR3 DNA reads TGTGCCAGCAGGGCGGGGGGCGAGCAGTACTTC. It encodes CASRAGGEQYF.

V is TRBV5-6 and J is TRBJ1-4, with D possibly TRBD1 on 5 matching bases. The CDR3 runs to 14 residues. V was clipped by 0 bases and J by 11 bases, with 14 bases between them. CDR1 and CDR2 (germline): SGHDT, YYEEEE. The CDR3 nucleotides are TGTGCCAGCAGCTTGGTGGGGGATGCCGGGAAACTGTTTTTT. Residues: CASSLVGDAGKLFF.

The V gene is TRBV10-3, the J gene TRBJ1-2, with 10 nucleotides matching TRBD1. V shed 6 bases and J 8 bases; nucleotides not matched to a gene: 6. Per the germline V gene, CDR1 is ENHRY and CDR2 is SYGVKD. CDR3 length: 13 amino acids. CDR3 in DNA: TGTGCCATCAGACGCGGACAGGGGGACGGCTACACCTTC. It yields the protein CAIRRGQGDGYTF.

For the CDR3, the DNA is TGTGCCAGCAGTTTGAGGGGCTACGAGCAGTACTTC. Encoded protein: CASSLRGYEQYF. The genes are TRBV6-5 and TRBJ2-7; D is possibly TRBD1 or TRBD2 (5 bases each). The V gene's germline CDR1 is MNHEY and CDR2 SVGAGI. Trimming shortened V by 4 bases and J by 3 bases, and 7 bases separated the two germline ends. The CDR3 is 12 residues long.

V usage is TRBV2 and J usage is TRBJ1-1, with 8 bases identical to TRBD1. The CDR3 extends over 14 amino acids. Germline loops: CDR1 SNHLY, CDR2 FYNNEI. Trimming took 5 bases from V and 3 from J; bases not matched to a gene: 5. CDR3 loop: CASSLTGGDTEAFF. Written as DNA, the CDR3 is TGTGCCAGCAGTCTTACAGGGGGGGACACTGAAGCTTTCTTT.

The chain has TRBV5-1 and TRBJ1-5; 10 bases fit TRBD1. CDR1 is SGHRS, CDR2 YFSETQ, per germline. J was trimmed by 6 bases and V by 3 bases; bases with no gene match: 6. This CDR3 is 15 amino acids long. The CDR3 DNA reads TGCGCCAGCAGCTCGGGACAGGGGAAGGGTCAGCCCCAGCATTTT. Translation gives CASSSGQGKGQPQHF.

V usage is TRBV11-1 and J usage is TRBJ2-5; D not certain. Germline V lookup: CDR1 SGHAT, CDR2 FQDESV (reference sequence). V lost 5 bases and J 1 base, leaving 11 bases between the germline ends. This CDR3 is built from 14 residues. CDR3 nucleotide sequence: TGTGCCAGCAGCCCTCTGGCCGTCCAAGAGACCCAGTACTTC. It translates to CASSPLAVQETQYF.

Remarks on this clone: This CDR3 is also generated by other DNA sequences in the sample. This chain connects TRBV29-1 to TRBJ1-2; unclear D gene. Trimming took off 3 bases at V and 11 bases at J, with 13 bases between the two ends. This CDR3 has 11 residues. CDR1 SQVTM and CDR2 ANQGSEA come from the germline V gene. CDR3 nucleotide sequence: TGCAGCGTTGAGGATAGAGAGGGTTACACCTTC. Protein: CSVEDREGYTF.

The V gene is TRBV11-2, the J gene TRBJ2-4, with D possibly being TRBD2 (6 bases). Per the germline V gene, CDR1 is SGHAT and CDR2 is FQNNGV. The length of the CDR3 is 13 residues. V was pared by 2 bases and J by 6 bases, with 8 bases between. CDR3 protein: CASSLPGGNIQYF. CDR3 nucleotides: TGTGCCAGCAGCTTACCCGGGGGAAACATTCAGTACTTC. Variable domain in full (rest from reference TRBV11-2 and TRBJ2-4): EAGVAQSPRYKIIEKRQSVAFWCNPISGHATLYWYQQILGQGPKLLIQFQNNGVVDDSQLPKDRFSAERLKGVDSTLKIQPAKLEDSAVYLCASSLPGGNIQYFGAGTRLSVL.

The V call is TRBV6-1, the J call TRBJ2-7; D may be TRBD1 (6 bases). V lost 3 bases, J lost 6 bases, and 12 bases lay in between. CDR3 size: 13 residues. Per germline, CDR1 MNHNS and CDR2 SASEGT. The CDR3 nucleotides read TGTGCCAGCAGTGAGGGGGCGTTTCGCGAGCAGTACTTC. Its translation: CASSEGAFREQYF.

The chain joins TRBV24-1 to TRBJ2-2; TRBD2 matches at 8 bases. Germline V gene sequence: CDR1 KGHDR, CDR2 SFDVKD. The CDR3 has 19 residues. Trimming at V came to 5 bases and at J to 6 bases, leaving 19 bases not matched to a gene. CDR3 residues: CATSAETPTSGPGAGELFF. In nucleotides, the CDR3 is TGTGCCACCAGTGCCGAGACCCCTACTAGCGGCCCCGGGGCCGGGGAGCTGTTTTTT.

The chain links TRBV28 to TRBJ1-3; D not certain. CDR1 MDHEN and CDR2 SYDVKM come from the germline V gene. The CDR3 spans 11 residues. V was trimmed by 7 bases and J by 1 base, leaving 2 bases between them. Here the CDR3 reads CASTSGNTIYF. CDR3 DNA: TGTGCCAGCACTTCTGGAAACACCATATATTTT.

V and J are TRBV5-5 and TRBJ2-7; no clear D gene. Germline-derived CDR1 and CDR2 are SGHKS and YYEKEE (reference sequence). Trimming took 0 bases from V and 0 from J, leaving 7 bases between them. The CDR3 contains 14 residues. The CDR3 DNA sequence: TGTGCCAGCAGCTTGGATTACTACTCCTACGAGCAGTACTTC. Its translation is CASSLDYYSYEQYF.

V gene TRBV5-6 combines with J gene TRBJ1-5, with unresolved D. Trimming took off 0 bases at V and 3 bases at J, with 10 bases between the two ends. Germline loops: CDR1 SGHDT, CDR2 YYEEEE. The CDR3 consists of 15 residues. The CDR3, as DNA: TGTGCCAGCAGCTTGGGCCGGCTGTTCAATCAGCCCCAGCATTTT. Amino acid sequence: CASSLGRLFNQPQHF.

CDR3 bases: TGTGCCAGCAGGCTTGGTCTAGCGGGAGGCAGGAGCTCCTACAATGAGCAGTTCTTC. It yields the protein CASRLGLAGGRSSYNEQFF. The rearrangement joins TRBV5-5 to TRBJ2-1; 11 bases line up with TRBD2. With 5 bases clipped from V and 0 bases from J, the junction kept 13 bases outside the gene matches. Per the germline V gene, CDR1 is SGHKS and CDR2 is YYEKEE (reference sequence). The CDR3 sequence is 19 residues long.

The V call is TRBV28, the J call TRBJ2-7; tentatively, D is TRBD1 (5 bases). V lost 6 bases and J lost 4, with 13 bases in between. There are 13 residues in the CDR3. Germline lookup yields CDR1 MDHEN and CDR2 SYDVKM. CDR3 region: CASRQGVSYEQYF. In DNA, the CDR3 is TGTGCCAGCAGGCAAGGGGTCTCGTACGAGCAGTACTTC.

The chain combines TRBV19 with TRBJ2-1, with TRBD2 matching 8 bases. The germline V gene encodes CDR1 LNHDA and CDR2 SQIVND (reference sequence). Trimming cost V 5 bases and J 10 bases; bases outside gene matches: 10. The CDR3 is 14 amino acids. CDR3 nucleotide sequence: TGTGCCAGTAGTGCCCAGCGAGCGGGAGTCGAGCAGTTCTTC. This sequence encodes CASSAQRAGVEQFF.

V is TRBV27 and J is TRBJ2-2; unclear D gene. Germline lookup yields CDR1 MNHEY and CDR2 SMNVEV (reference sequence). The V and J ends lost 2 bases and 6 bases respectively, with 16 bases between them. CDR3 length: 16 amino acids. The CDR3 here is CASSLEARQTPGELFF. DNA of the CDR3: TGTGCCAGCAGTTTAGAAGCCAGACAAACTCCCGGGGAGCTGTTTTTT.